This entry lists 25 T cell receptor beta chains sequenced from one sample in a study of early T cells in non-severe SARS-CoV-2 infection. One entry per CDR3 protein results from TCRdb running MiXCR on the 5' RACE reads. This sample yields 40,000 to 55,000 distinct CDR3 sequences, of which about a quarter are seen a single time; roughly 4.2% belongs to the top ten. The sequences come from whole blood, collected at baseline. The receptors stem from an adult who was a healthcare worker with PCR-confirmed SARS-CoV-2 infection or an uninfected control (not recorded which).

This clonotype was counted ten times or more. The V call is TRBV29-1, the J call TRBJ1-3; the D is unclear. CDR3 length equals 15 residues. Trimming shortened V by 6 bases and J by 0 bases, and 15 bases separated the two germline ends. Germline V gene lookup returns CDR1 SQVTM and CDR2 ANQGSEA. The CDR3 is CSVRLDPRSGNTIYF. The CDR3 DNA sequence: TGCAGCGTCCGTCTGGACCCGCGCTCTGGAAACACCATATATTTT.

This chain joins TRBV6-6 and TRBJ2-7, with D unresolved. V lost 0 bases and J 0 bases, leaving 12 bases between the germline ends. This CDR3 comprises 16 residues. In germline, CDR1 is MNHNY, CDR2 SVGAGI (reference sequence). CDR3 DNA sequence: TGTGCCAGCAGTTACTCCCCAGCTTCAAGCTCCTACGAGCAGTACTTC. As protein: CASSYSPASSSYEQYF.

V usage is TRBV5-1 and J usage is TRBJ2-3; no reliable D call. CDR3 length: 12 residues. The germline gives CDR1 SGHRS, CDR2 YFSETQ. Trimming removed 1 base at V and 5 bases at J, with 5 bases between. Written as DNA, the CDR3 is TGCGCCAGCAGCTTGAACAGAGATACGCAGTATTTT. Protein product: CASSLNRDTQYF.

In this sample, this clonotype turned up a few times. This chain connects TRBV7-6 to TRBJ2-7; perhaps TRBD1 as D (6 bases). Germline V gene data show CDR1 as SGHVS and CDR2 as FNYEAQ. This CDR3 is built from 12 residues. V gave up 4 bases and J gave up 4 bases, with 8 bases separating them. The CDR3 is CASSSTGYEQYF. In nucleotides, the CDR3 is TGTGCCAGCAGCTCGACAGGTTACGAGCAGTACTTC.

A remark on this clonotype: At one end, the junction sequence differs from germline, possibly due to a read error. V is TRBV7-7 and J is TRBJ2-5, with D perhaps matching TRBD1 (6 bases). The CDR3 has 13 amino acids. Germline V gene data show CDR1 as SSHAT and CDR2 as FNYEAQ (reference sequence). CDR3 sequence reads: CASSTGQRETQYF. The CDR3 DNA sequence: TGTGCTAGCAGCACGGGACAAAGAGAGACCCAGTACTTC.

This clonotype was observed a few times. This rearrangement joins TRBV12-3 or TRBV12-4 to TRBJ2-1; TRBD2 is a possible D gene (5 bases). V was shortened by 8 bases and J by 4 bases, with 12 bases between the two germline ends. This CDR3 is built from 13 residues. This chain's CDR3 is CASRRGPYNEQFF. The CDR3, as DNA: TGTGCCAGCCGCCGGGGTCCTTACAATGAGCAGTTCTTC.

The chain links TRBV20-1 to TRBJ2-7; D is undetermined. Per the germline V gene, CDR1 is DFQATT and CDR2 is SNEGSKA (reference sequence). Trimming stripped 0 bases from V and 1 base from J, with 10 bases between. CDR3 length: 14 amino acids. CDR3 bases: TGCAGTGCTAGAGAAAGTGGGGATTCCTACGAGCAGTACTTC. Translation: CSARESGDSYEQYF.

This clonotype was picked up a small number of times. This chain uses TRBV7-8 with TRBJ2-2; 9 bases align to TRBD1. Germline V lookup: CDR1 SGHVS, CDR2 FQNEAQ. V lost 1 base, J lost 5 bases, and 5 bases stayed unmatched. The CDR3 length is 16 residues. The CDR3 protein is CASSLGGQGLTGELFF. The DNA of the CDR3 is TGTGCCAGCAGCTTAGGGGGACAGGGATTAACCGGGGAGCTGTTTTTT.

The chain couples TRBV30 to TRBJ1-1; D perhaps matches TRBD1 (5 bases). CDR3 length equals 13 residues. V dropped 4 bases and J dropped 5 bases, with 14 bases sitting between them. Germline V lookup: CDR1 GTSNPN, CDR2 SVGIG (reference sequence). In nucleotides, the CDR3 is TGTGCCTGGAACAGGATGAGGTATACTGAAGCTTTCTTT. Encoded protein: CAWNRMRYTEAFF.

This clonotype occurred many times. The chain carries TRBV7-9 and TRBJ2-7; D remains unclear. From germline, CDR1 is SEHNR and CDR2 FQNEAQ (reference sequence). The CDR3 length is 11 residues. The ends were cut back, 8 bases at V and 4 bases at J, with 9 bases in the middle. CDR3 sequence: CASGSSYEQYF. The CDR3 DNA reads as TGTGCCAGCGGATCGTCGTACGAGCAGTACTTC.

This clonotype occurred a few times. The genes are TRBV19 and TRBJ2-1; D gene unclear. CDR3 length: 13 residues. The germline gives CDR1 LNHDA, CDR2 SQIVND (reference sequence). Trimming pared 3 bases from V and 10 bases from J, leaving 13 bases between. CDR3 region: CASSILPGGEQFF. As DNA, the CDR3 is TGTGCCAGTAGTATCCTCCCAGGCGGCGAGCAGTTCTTC.

CDR3 bases: TGCAGTGCTAGGGGGCGTCACACTGAAGCTTTCTTT. Translating gives CSARGRHTEAFF. The chain employs TRBV20-1 and TRBJ1-1; TRBD1 is a possible D gene (5 bases). Trimming stripped 3 bases from V and 3 bases from J, with 8 bases between. The CDR3 loop spans 12 amino acids. Per the germline V gene, CDR1 is DFQATT and CDR2 is SNEGSKA (reference sequence).

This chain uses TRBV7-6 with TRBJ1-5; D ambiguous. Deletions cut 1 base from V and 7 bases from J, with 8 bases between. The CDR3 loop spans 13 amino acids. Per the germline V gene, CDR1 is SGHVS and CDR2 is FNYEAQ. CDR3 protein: CASSLGESQPQHF. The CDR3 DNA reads TGTGCCAGCAGCTTAGGAGAGTCGCAGCCCCAGCATTTT.

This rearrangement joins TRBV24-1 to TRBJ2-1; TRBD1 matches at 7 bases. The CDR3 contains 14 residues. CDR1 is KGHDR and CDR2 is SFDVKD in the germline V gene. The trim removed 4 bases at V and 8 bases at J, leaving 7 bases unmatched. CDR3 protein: CATSEDGQADEQFF. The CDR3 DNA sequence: TGTGCCACCAGTGAAGATGGACAGGCCGATGAGCAGTTCTTC.

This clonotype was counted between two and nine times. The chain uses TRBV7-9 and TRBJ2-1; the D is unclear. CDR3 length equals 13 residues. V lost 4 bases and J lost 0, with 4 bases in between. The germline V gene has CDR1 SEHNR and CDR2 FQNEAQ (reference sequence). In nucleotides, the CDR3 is TGTGCCAGCAGCTCTAGCTCCTACAATGAGCAGTTCTTC. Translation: CASSSSSYNEQFF.

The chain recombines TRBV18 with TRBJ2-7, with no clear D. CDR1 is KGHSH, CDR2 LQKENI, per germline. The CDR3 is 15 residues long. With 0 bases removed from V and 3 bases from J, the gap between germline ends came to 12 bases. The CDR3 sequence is CASSPPGLIFYEQYF. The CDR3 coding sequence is TGTGCCAGCTCACCACCAGGATTGATCTTCTACGAGCAGTACTTC.

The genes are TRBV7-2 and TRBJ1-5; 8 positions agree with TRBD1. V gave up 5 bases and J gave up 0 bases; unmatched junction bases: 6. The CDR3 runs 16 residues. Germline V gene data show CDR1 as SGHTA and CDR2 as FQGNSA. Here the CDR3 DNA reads TGTGCCAGCAGCCCGGGGACAGGTTATAGCAATCAGCCCCAGCATTTT. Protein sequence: CASSPGTGYSNQPQHF.

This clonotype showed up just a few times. The CDR3: CASSGTGGGDEQYF. The CDR3 nucleotides read TGTGCCAGCAGCGGGACAGGGGGCGGCGACGAGCAGTACTTC. This chain uses TRBV5-5 with TRBJ2-7, with 12 nucleotides matching TRBD1. There are 14 residues in the CDR3. Germline CDR1 reads SGHKS; CDR2 reads YYEKEE (reference sequence). V shed 4 bases and J 5 bases; nucleotides not matched to a gene: 4.

CDR3 bases: TGTGCCAGCAGTTACTCAACGGGGGCCGGTTTTGCCAAAAACATTCAGTACTTC. Translating it yields CASSYSTGAGFAKNIQYF. The chain couples TRBV6-2 or TRBV6-3 to TRBJ2-4; tentatively, D is TRBD1 or TRBD2 (6 bases each). Germline-derived CDR1 and CDR2 are MNHEY and SVGEGT. Deletions cut 0 bases from V and 1 base from J, with 16 bases between. The CDR3 runs 18 residues.

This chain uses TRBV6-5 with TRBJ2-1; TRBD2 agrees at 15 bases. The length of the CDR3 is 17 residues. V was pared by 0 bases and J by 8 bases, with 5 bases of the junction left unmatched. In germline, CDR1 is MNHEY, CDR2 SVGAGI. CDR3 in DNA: TGTGCCAGCAGTTACTCAGGACTAGCGGGGGGGCCGTATGAGCAGTTCTTC. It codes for CASSYSGLAGGPYEQFF.

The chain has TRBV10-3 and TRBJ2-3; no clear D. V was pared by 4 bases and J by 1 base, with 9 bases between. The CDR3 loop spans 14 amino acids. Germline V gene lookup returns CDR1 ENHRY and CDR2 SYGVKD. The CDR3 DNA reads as TGTGCCATCAGTGGCTCTTCCCGCACAGATACGCAGTATTTT. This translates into CAISGSSRTDTQYF.

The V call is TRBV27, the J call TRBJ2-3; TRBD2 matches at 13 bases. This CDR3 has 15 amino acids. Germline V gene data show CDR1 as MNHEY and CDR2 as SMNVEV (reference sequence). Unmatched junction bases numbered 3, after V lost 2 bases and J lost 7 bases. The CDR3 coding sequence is TGTGCCAGCAGTTTAACTAGCGGGGGGGCACATACGCAGTATTTT. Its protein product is CASSLTSGGAHTQYF.

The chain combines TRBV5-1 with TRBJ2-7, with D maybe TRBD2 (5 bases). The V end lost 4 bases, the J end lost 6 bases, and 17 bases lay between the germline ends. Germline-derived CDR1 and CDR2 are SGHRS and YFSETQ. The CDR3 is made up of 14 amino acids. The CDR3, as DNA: TGCGCCAGCAGCGCAGAAGGACTCCTTTCCGAGCAGTACTTC. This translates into CASSAEGLLSEQYF.

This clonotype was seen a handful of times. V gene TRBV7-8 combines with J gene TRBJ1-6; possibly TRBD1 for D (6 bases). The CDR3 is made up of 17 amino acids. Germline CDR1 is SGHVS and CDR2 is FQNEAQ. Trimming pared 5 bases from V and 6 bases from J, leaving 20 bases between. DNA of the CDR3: TGTGCCAGCAGCGAACGAGGGGGGGGAAGAACTAATTCACCCCTCCACTTT. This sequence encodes CASSERGGGRTNSPLHF.

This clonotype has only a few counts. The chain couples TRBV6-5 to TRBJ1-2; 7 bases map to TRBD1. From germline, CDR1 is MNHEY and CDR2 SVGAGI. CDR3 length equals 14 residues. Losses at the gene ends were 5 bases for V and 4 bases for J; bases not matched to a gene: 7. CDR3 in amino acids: CASSPQGNSYGYTF. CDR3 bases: TGTGCCAGCAGTCCACAGGGGAATAGCTATGGCTACACCTTC.